The 20 T cell receptor beta chains below come from one sample, sequenced in a study of blood T cell repertoires in COVID-19. Assay used: immunoSEQ multiplex PCR; TCRdb lists only in-frame clones, some missing. In the table there are approximately 170,000 clones, around 84% of which are singletons. The specimen sequenced was PBMCs or T cells enriched from blood (not recorded which). The receptors derive from a middle-aged man who had recovered from COVID-19.

This clone showed up just once. V gene TRBV19 combines with J gene TRBJ1-1; D ambiguous. The germline V gene has CDR1 LNHDA and CDR2 SQIVND (reference sequence). Trimming left V 5 bases short and J 6 bases short, with 10 bases between. The CDR3 extends over 12 amino acids. The CDR3 DNA follows: TGTGCCAGTAGTGCGGCGGAGTCTGAAGCTTTCTTT. Translated: CASSAAESEAFF.

The J gene is TRBJ1-6, the V gene TRBV18; weak D call: TRBD1 (5 bases). V was cut by 2 bases and J by 3 bases, with 14 bases left in between. The CDR3 runs to 17 residues. The germline CDR1 and CDR2 sequences are KGHSH and LQKENI. The CDR3 DNA follows: TGTGCCAGCTCACCAGATTCGAGCAGGGACTATAATTCACCCCTCCACTTT. It is translated as CASSPDSSRDYNSPLHF.

The sample holds one count of this clone. V and J are TRBV4-1 and TRBJ2-5; D is perhaps TRBD2 (6 bases). The CDR3 consists of 14 residues. The germline V and J ends were trimmed by 4 bases and 4 bases, with 13 bases remaining between them. Germline V CDR1 and CDR2: MGHRA, YSYEKL. CDR3 residues: CASSPRRGRETQYF. CDR3 nucleotide sequence: TGCGCCAGCAGCCCACGACGGGGGAGAGAGACCCAGTACTTC.

The rearrangement uses TRBV6-5 and TRBJ1-1, with 10 bases lining up with TRBD1. The CDR3 has 14 amino acids. From germline, CDR1 is MNHEY and CDR2 SVGAGI. The J segment lost 8 bases and the V segment lost 6 bases, leaving 9 bases of the junction unmatched. CDR3 loop: CASRLTGGSLEAFF. The CDR3 DNA reads as TGTGCCAGCAGATTGACAGGGGGCTCTCTGGAAGCTTTCTTT.

This chain uses TRBV2 with TRBJ1-4, with TRBD1 matching 8 bases. Germline V lookup: CDR1 SNHLY, CDR2 FYNNEI. The J segment lost 6 bases and the V segment lost 11 bases, leaving 5 bases of the junction unmatched. The CDR3 has 12 amino acids. CDR3 in DNA: TGTGCCGGATCGGACAGGGATGAAAAACTGTTTTTT. It yields the protein CAGSDRDEKLFF.

This chain uses TRBV12-5 with TRBJ1-2; 7 nucleotides match TRBD1. The CDR3 has 14 residues. V was pared by 0 bases and J by 8 bases, with 6 bases of the junction left unmatched. Germline CDR1 LGHNT, CDR2 FRNRAP. The CDR3 reads CASGLVLTGKGYTF. The DNA of the CDR3 is TGTGCTAGTGGTTTGGTACTGACAGGGAAAGGCTACACCTTC.

The V gene is TRBV4-2, the J gene TRBJ1-5, with unresolved D. CDR1 is LGHNA, CDR2 YNFKEQ, per germline. Deletions cut 1 base from V and 7 bases from J, with 14 bases between. The CDR3 length is 15 residues. CDR3 DNA: TGTGCCAGCAGCCAAGTACAAACGGGGAACCAGCCCCAGCATTTT. It codes for CASSQVQTGNQPQHF.

The chain joins TRBV6-4 to TRBJ2-3; D might be TRBD1 (6 bases). CDR1 and CDR2 from the germline V gene are MRHNA and SNTAGT. V was shortened by 8 bases and J by 0 bases, with 12 bases between the two germline ends. The CDR3 is made up of 14 amino acids. The DNA of the CDR3 is TGTGCCAGCCGGTCAGGGGCTAGCACAGATACGCAGTATTTT. It yields the protein CASRSGASTDTQYF.

The rearrangement joins TRBV3-1 (or the pseudogene TRBV3-2) to TRBJ2-3; a weak D match, TRBD1 (6 bases). CDR3 size: 13 residues. Germline CDR1 and CDR2: LGHDT and YNNKEL (reference sequence). V lost 4 bases and J lost 4, with 9 bases in between. The CDR3 loop reads CASSPRGADTQYF. Here the CDR3 DNA reads TGTGCCAGCAGCCCCAGGGGCGCAGATACGCAGTATTTT.

This clone was observed a handful of times. The V and J genes are TRBV25-1 and TRBJ2-1; 8 bases agree with TRBD2. In germline, CDR1 is MGHDK, CDR2 SYGVNS. The V gene end was trimmed by 2 bases and the J gene end by 5 bases; junction bases not matched to a gene: 11. This CDR3 contains 17 residues. As DNA, the CDR3 is TGTGCCAGCAGTGAACCTCTCGTAGCGGGGAAGGACAATGAGCAGTTCTTC. This encodes CASSEPLVAGKDNEQFF.

The chain carries TRBV4-1 and TRBJ1-2, with D possibly matching TRBD1 (5 bases). In germline, CDR1 is MGHRA, CDR2 YSYEKL. The CDR3 loop spans 15 amino acids. V was clipped by 1 base and J by 8 bases, with 17 bases between them. CDR3 loop: CASSQVSGSQEGYTF. DNA for the CDR3: TGCGCCAGCAGCCAAGTATCCGGATCACAGGAGGGCTACACCTTC.

V gene TRBV5-1 combines with J gene TRBJ2-3; 9 bases are a match to TRBD2. V lost 0 bases and J lost 0; bases outside the gene matches: 14. Germline V gives CDR1 SGHRS, CDR2 YFSETQ. The CDR3 covers 20 residues. The CDR3 region has the DNA TGCGCCAGCAGCTTGGCCGCGGCTAGCGGGGTGTTATCTAGCACAGATACGCAGTATTTT. It specifies CASSLAAASGVLSSTDTQYF.

The chain couples TRBV30 to TRBJ2-1; a possible D gene is TRBD2 (7 bases). CDR1 is GTSNPN and CDR2 is SVGIG in the germline V gene (reference sequence). The germline V and J ends were trimmed by 4 bases and 7 bases, with 14 bases remaining between them. This CDR3 has 13 residues. CDR3 in DNA: TGTGCCTGGAAACGGGGGGCCGGGAATGAGCAGTTCTTC. This codes for CAWKRGAGNEQFF.

V gene TRBV9 combines with J gene TRBJ1-2; 7 nucleotides match TRBD1. The CDR3 covers 12 residues. With V trimmed by 8 bases and J by 8 bases, 9 bases remained unmatched. Germline V lookup: CDR1 SGDLS, CDR2 YYNGEE. CDR3 sequence reads: CASLGQAGGYTF. In nucleotides, the CDR3 is TGTGCCAGTCTAGGACAGGCGGGGGGCTACACCTTC.

The chain joins TRBV28 to TRBJ2-5; 10 bases line up with TRBD2. The germline CDR1 and CDR2 sequences are MDHEN and SYDVKM. This CDR3 has 15 amino acids. V gave up 4 bases and J gave up 5 bases; unmatched junction bases: 7. The CDR3 bases are TGTGCCAGCAGTTGGGCTAGCGGGGGTGGGGAGACCCAGTACTTC. Translating it yields CASSWASGGGETQYF.

The sample holds a few counts of this clone. This rearrangement joins TRBV19 to TRBJ2-7; 9 nucleotides match TRBD1. Germline-derived CDR1 and CDR2 are LNHDA and SQIVND (reference sequence). V gave up 4 bases and J gave up 5 bases; unmatched junction bases: 27. The CDR3 length is 21 residues. The CDR3 spells CASSRIGSGQGQPGPLNEQYF. As DNA, the CDR3 is TGTGCCAGTAGTAGAATTGGTTCGGGACAGGGACAACCGGGCCCCTTAAACGAGCAGTACTTC. The full variable domain, with the rest looked up from reference TRBV19 and TRBJ2-7, is DGGITQSPKYLFRKEGQNVTLSCEQNLNHDAMYWYRQDPGQGLRLIYYSQIVNDFQKGDIAEGYSVSREKKESFPLTVTSAQKNPTAFYLCASSRIGSGQGQPGPLNEQYFGPGTRLTVT.

The V and J genes are TRBV25-1 and TRBJ1-4, with TRBD1 as a possible D gene (5 bases). Trimming pared 4 bases from V and 7 bases from J, leaving 13 bases between. Germline CDR1 and CDR2: MGHDK and SYGVNS. This CDR3 comprises 14 residues. As DNA, the CDR3 is TGTGCCAGCAGTGGAACGGGTGGGGCTGAAAAACTGTTTTTT. Translating it yields CASSGTGGAEKLFF.

The chain links TRBV7-3 to TRBJ1-2, with a tentative D call TRBD1 (5 bases). Trimming took 6 bases from V and 10 from J, leaving 15 bases between them. Germline V CDR1 and CDR2: SGHTA, FQGTGA. The CDR3 contains 12 residues. The CDR3 region has the DNA TGTGCCAGCAGTTCCACTGACAGAGTCTACACCTTC. This translates into CASSSTDRVYTF.

This chain uses TRBV5-8 with TRBJ1-1, with 7 bases aligning to TRBD1. V lost 5 bases to trimming and J lost 5 bases; unmatched junction nucleotides: 9. CDR1 SGHTS and CDR2 YDEGEE come from the germline V gene. The CDR3 is 14 residues long. The CDR3 here is CASSFGTVRTEAFF. The CDR3 coding sequence is TGTGCCAGCAGTTTCGGGACAGTTCGAACTGAAGCTTTCTTT.

This clone was seen a single time. V and J are TRBV5-4 and TRBJ2-5; 10 bases are a match to TRBD1. This CDR3 has 14 amino acids. From germline, CDR1 is SGHNT and CDR2 YYREEE (reference sequence). Trimming took 2 bases from V and 4 from J; bases not matched to a gene: 2. As DNA, the CDR3 is TGTGCCAGCAGCTTTGGACAGGGGGTAGAGACCCAGTACTTC. Translating gives CASSFGQGVETQYF.